This T cell receptor beta chain originates from a study of cytomegalovirus exposure and HLA in healthy donors. It was with 60 Vbeta and 13 Jbeta primers that the PCR ran. Only in-frame clones appear in the TCRdb table, and some are missing; sequencing was by immunoSEQ multiplex PCR. The data include fewer than 150,000 clones; the top ten clones carry 1.5% to 2%. Germline-derived CDR1 and CDR2 are ENHRY and SYGVKD. The CDR3 has 18 residues. V gave up 2 bases and J gave up 5 bases; unmatched junction bases: 11. The sample consisted of PBMCs. This chain joins TRBV10-3 and TRBJ2-1; 11 positions agree with TRBD2. The TCR was taken from a woman in her fifties or sixties in good health and CMV-seronegative. CDR3 sequence (DNA): TGTGCCATCAGTGAGCTTCCCCTAGCGGGGGGAACAAACAATGAGCAGTTCTTC. This encodes CAISELPLAGGTNNEQFF.